This T cell receptor beta chain is drawn from a study of T cell changes during pregnancy in multiple sclerosis. This clone has only one observation. Germline loops: CDR1 MDHEN, CDR2 SYDVKM. Trimming stripped 7 bases from V and 8 bases from J, with 20 bases between. The length of the CDR3 is 14 residues. Assay used: immunoSEQ multiplex PCR; TCRdb lists only in-frame clones, some missing. The sample has 84,000 or so clones, 94% seen once; the top ten hold under 0.85%. The receptor was derived from a female donor with multiple sclerosis, enrolled in a pregnancy study. The J gene is TRBJ1-1, the V gene TRBV28, with D maybe TRBD1 (6 bases). The specimen was peripheral blood, collected in the third trimester of pregnancy. CDR3 residues: CASTPSGVELEAFF. DNA of the CDR3: TGTGCCAGCACCCCTTCAGGGGTCGAGCTAGAAGCTTTCTTT. Drawing the rest from reference TRBV28 and TRBJ1-1, the complete variable domain is DVKVTQSSRYLVKRTGEKVFLECVQDMDHENMFWYRQDPGLGLRLIYFSYDVKMKEKGDIPEGYSVSREKKERFSLILESASTNQTSMYLCASTPSGVELEAFFGQGTRLTVV.